This T cell receptor beta chain was captured by sequencing in a study of regulatory T cells in long-lasting Graves disease. This clonotype has ten or more counts. The CDR3 has 20 residues. V lost 4 bases, J lost 7 bases, and 32 bases lay in between. CDR1 is SGHTA and CDR2 is FQGTGA in the germline V gene. The sample's time point: newly diagnosed GD, antithyroid drugs for less than 3 months. Researchers made the TCR library from RNA that was extracted from PBMCs. The authors built TCR beta libraries using iRepertoire HTBI primers and Arm-PCR of CDR3 regions. A single record per CDR3 protein comes from TCRdb applying MiXCR to the multiplex PCR reads. The sample records 400,000 to 500,000 distinct CDR3 sequences, 15% being singletons. These data also formed part of another study, on T cells in Graves' hyperthyroidism and ophthalmopathy.

V is TRBV7-3 and J is TRBJ2-1; TRBD1 is a possible D gene (6 bases). This TCR was recovered from a woman under 40 with Graves disease. The material sequenced was peripheral blood mononuclear cells (PBMCs), taken at new diagnosis, from a patient treated with antithyroid drugs. The CDR3 DNA follows: TGTGCCAGCAGCTCCGGGCCCCTACAGGGCTCCCGTGGAGGTAGAAATGAGCAGTTCTTC. It encodes CASSSGPLQGSRGGRNEQFF. Based on the CDR3 plus reference TRBV7-3 and TRBJ2-1, the full variable domain is GAGVSQTPSNKVTEKGKYVELRCDPISGHTALYWYRQSLGQGPEFLIYFQGTGAADDSGLPNDRFFAVRPEGSVSTLKIQRTERGDSAVYLCASSSGPLQGSRGGRNEQFFGPGTRLTVL.